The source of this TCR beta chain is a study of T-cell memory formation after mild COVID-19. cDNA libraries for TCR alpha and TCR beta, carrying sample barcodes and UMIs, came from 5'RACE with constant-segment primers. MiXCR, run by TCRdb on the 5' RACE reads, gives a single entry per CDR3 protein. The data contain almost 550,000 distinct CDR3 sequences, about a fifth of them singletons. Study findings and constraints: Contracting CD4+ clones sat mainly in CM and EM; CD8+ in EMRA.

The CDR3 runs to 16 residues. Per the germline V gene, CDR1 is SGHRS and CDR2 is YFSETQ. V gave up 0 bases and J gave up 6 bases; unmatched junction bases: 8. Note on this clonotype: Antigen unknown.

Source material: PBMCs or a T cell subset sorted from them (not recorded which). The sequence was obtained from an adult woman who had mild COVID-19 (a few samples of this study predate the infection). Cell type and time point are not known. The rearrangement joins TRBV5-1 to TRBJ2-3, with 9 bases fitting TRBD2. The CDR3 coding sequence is TGCGCCAGCAGCTTGGCTGCGGGGGGGTCGAGGGATACGCAGTATTTT. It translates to CASSLAAGGSRDTQYF.